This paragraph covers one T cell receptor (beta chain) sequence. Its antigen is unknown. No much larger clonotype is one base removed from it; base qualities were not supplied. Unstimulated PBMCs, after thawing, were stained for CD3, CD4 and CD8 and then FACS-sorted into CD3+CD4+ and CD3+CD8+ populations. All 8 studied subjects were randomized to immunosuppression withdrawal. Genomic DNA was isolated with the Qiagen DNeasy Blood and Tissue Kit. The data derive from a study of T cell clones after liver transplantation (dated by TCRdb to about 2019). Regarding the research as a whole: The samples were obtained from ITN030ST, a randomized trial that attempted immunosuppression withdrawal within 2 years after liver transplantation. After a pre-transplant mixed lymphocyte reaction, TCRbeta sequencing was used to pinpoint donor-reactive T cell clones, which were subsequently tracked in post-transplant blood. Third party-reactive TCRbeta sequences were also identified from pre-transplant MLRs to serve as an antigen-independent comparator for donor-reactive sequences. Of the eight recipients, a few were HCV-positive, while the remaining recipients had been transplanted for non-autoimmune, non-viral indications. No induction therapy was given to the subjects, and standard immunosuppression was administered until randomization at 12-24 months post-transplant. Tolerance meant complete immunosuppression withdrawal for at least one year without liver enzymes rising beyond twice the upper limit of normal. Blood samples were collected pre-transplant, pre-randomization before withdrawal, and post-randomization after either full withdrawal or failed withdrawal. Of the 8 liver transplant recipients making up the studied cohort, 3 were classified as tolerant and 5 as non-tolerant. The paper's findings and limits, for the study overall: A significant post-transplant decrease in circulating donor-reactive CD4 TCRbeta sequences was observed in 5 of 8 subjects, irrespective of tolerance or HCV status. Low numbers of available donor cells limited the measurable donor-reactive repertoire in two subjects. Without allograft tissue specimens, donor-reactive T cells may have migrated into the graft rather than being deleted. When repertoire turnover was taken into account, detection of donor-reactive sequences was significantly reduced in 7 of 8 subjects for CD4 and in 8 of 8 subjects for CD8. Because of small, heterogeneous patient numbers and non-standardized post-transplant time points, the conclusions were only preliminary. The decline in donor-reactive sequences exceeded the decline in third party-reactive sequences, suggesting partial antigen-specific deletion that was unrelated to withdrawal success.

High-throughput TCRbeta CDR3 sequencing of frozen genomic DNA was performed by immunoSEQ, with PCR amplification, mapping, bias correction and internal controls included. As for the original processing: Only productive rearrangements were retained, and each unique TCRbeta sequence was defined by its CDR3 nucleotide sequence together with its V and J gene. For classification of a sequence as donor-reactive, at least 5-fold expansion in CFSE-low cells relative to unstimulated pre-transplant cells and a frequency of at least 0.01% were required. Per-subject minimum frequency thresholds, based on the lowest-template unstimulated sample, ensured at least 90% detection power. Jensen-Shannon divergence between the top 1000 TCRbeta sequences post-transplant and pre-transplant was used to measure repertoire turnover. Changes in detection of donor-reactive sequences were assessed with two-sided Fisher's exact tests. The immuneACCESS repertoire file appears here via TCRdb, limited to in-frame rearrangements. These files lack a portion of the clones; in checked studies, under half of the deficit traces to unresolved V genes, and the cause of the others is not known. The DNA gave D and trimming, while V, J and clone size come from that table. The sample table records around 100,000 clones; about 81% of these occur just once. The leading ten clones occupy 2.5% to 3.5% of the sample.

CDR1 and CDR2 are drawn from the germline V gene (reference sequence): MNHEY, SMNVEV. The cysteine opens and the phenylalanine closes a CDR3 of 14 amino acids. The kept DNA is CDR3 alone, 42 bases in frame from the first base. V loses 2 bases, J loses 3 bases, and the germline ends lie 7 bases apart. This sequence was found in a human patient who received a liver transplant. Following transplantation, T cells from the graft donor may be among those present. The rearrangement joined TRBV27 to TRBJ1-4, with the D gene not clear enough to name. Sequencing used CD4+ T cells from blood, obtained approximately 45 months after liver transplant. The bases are TGTGCCAGCAGTTTAACGTGGGCTAATGAAAAACTGTTTTTT. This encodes CASSLTWANEKLFF.